Shown below are 26 T cell receptor beta chains from a single sample sequenced in a study of human T cells and chemical hapten exposure. One entry per CDR3 protein, called by TCRdb with MiXCR from the RACE reads. The sample yields around 120,000 distinct CDR3 sequences, over 10% seen once. Indicated time point: patch test 1, 2 weeks after DPC sensitization. Documented treatment: therapeutic diphenylcyclopropenone sensitization with weekly scalp DPC. This material consisted of whole blood, taken in connection with sensitization to the hapten diphenylcyclopropenone (DPC). Source of these receptors: a woman aged 50 to 65 with alopecia areata. Some clones in this sample may be carry-over from other donors' samples.

This clonotype has ten or more counts. This chain links TRBV28 with TRBJ2-3; 10 bases align to TRBD2. The CDR3 is made up of 14 amino acids. Germline-derived CDR1 and CDR2 are MDHEN and SYDVKM. Losses at the gene ends were 2 bases for V and 5 bases for J; bases not matched to a gene: 1. This CDR3 reads CASSLVAGGDTQYF. In DNA, the CDR3 is TGTGCCAGCAGTTTAGTAGCGGGAGGAGATACGCAGTATTTT. Together with reference TRBV28 and TRBJ2-3, the CDR3 gives the full variable domain: DVKVTQSSRYLVKRTGEKVFLECVQDMDHENMFWYRQDPGLGLRLIYFSYDVKMKEKGDIPEGYSVSREKKERFSLILESASTNQTSMYLCASSLVAGGDTQYFGPGTRLTVL.

This clonotype was picked up many times. The chain is built from TRBV18 and TRBJ2-5, with TRBD1 matching over 10 bases. This CDR3 contains 17 residues. Looked up from germline, CDR1 is KGHSH and CDR2 is LQKENI. Losses at the gene ends were 6 bases for V and 4 bases for J; bases not matched to a gene: 14. CDR3 sequence: CASSRYRTGGPLETQYF. The CDR3 nucleotides are TGTGCCAGCTCCCGCTACCGGACAGGGGGGCCCTTAGAGACCCAGTACTTC.

This clonotype showed up many times. The CDR3 reads CASKVGGHEQFF. In DNA form, the CDR3 reads TGTGCCAGCAAGGTGGGAGGGCATGAGCAGTTCTTC. This chain uses TRBV6-6 with TRBJ2-1, with TRBD2 identical over 7 bases. J gave up 8 bases and V 7 bases, and 5 bases lay outside the gene matches. The CDR3 runs to 12 residues. Germline assignment: CDR1 MNHNY and CDR2 SVGAGI (reference sequence).

This clonotype came up a few times. This rearrangement joins TRBV7-6 to TRBJ2-5; 7 nucleotides line up with TRBD2. The CDR3 is 14 amino acids. Germline V gene data show CDR1 as SGHVS and CDR2 as FNYEAQ. V was clipped by 2 bases and J by 7 bases; unmatched bases: 7. CDR3 coding DNA: TGTGCCAGCAGCTTACAGGGAGGGGCTGGGACCCAGTACTTC. It yields the protein CASSLQGGAGTQYF.

This clonotype was seen a handful of times. The gene calls are TRBV6-6 and TRBJ1-3; no definite D call. Germline lookup yields CDR1 MNHNY and CDR2 SVGAGI (reference sequence). V gave up 0 bases and J gave up 3 bases, with 24 bases separating them. CDR3 size: 20 residues. The CDR3 region is CASSYSRVLFLGRRGNTIYF. DNA for the CDR3: TGTGCCAGCAGTTACTCGAGAGTTCTTTTTCTCGGACGGCGTGGAAACACCATATATTTT.

This clonotype has more than one count but fewer than ten. The V gene is TRBV4-2, the J gene TRBJ1-1; D is undetermined. This CDR3 contains 13 residues. V lost 1 base, J lost 6 bases, and 9 bases lay in between. In germline, CDR1 is LGHNA, CDR2 YNFKEQ. The CDR3 loop reads CASSQVSGPEAFF. CDR3 DNA sequence: TGTGCCAGCAGCCAAGTTTCGGGCCCTGAAGCTTTCTTT.

This clonotype occurred a few times. The rearrangement uses TRBV29-1 and TRBJ1-6, with D unresolved. Germline-derived CDR1 and CDR2 are SQVTM and ANQGSEA. The CDR3 sequence is 13 residues long. V was cut by 5 bases and J by 4 bases, with 9 bases left in between. The CDR3 nucleotides read TGCAGCGTTTCTAACGGTTATAATTCACCCCTCCACTTT. Its protein product is CSVSNGYNSPLHF.

This clonotype showed up just a few times. The rearrangement uses TRBV20-1 and TRBJ2-5; D remains unclear. V was shortened by 1 base and J by 1 base, with 4 bases between the two germline ends. This CDR3 is built from 12 residues. The germline V gene encodes CDR1 DFQATT and CDR2 SNEGSKA (reference sequence). CDR3 region: CSARVGQETQYF. The DNA for the CDR3 is TGCAGTGCTAGAGTCGGCCAAGAGACCCAGTACTTC.

This clonotype has ten or more counts. The chain uses TRBV18 and TRBJ1-5; D gene uncertain. The length of the CDR3 is 15 residues. With 1 base removed from V and 1 base from J, the gap between germline ends came to 8 bases. The germline V gene has CDR1 KGHSH and CDR2 LQKENI. CDR3 amino acids: CASSPQHRSNQPQHF. The CDR3 nucleotides read TGTGCCAGCTCACCACAGCACCGAAGCAATCAGCCCCAGCATTTT.

V and J are TRBV28 and TRBJ2-2; no clear D. The V end was cut by 8 bases, the J end by 5 bases, with 9 bases between. CDR3 length: 12 residues. Germline CDR1 reads MDHEN; CDR2 reads SYDVKM. DNA of the CDR3: TGTGCCAGCGCAATTGGTACCGGGGAGCTGTTTTTT. Protein: CASAIGTGELFF. Looking up the rest from reference TRBV28 and TRBJ2-2 gives the full variable domain: DVKVTQSSRYLVKRTGEKVFLECVQDMDHENMFWYRQDPGLGLRLIYFSYDVKMKEKGDIPEGYSVSREKKERFSLILESASTNQTSMYLCASAIGTGELFFGEGSRLTVL.

V usage is TRBV6-5 and J usage is TRBJ1-5; the D gene is possibly TRBD1 (6 bases). Germline CDR1 MNHEY, CDR2 SVGAGI. Trimming pared 7 bases from V and 0 bases from J, leaving 10 bases between. The CDR3 covers 14 residues. This CDR3 is CASKDSYSNQPQHF. The CDR3 bases are TGTGCCAGCAAGGACAGTTATAGCAATCAGCCCCAGCATTTT.

This clonotype was picked up many times. The CDR3 DNA sequence: TGTGCCAGCACCGATCCGTGGGGTATGAACACTGAAGCTTTCTTT. It yields the protein CASTDPWGMNTEAFF. The chain joins TRBV6-1 to TRBJ1-1; D is unclear. V was pared by 7 bases and J by 0 bases, with 15 bases between. Germline lookup yields CDR1 MNHNS and CDR2 SASEGT. The CDR3 loop spans 15 amino acids.

In this sample, this clonotype turned up a few times. The chain joins TRBV28 to TRBJ1-5, with no clear D. Per germline, CDR1 MDHEN and CDR2 SYDVKM. The CDR3 length is 11 residues. Trimming pared 6 bases from V and 5 bases from J, leaving 5 bases between. CDR3 in DNA: TGTGCCAGCAGCTCCGATCAGCCCCAGCATTTT. Translating it yields CASSSDQPQHF.

In this sample, this clonotype turned up many times. This rearrangement joins TRBV11-2 to TRBJ2-3, with 8 positions matching TRBD2. The J segment lost 14 bases and the V segment lost 5 bases, leaving 9 bases of the junction unmatched. CDR1 is SGHAT and CDR2 is FQNNGV in the germline V gene. This CDR3 spans 12 amino acids. The chain's CDR3 is CASSPTSGARYF. As DNA, the CDR3 is TGTGCCAGCAGCCCCACTAGCGGTGCACGGTATTTT.

This clonotype was recorded a few times. This chain joins TRBV18 and TRBJ1-2; tentatively, D is TRBD1 (5 bases). The CDR3 covers 16 residues. The V end lost 2 bases, the J end lost 1 base, and 14 bases lay between the germline ends. The V gene's germline CDR1 is KGHSH and CDR2 LQKENI. Written as DNA, the CDR3 is TGTGCCAGCTCACCAGAGGGGCGTGTCAGTAACTATGGCTACACCTTC. Its protein product is CASSPEGRVSNYGYTF.

This clonotype was seen repeatedly, ten times or more. The chain uses TRBV29-1 and TRBJ1-1, with unresolved D. This CDR3 has 13 amino acids. Deletions cut 4 bases from V and 4 bases from J, with 13 bases between. Per the germline V gene, CDR1 is SQVTM and CDR2 is ANQGSEA. DNA for the CDR3: TGCAGCGTTGTCCGAGAGGTGGGCACTGAAGCTTTCTTT. This codes for CSVVREVGTEAFF.

The chain couples TRBV9 to TRBJ2-5; no firm D call. The germline V and J ends were trimmed by 0 bases and 7 bases, with 7 bases remaining between them. The CDR3 covers 12 residues. Per germline, CDR1 SGDLS and CDR2 YYNGEE. The CDR3 DNA is TGTGCCAGCAGCGTAGAGGCAGGGACCCAGTACTTC. Translated: CASSVEAGTQYF.

The chain combines TRBV10-2 with TRBJ2-1; TRBD2 aligns across 9 bases. Trimming took 6 bases from V and 3 from J; bases not matched to a gene: 3. CDR1 and CDR2 (germline): WSHSY, SAAADI. The CDR3 covers 14 residues. The CDR3 nucleotides read TGCGCCAGCAGGAGGACTAGCGACTACAATGAGCAGTTCTTC. It is translated as CASRRTSDYNEQFF.

This clonotype was detected many times. V is TRBV20-1 and J is TRBJ1-4; D not certain. The CDR3 is 12 amino acids. From germline, CDR1 is DFQATT and CDR2 SNEGSKA (reference sequence). With 6 bases removed from V and 5 bases from J, the gap between germline ends came to 10 bases. The CDR3 protein is CSAQDRNEKLFF. The CDR3 coding sequence is TGCAGTGCCCAAGACCGAAATGAAAAACTGTTTTTT.

The rearrangement joins TRBV9 to TRBJ2-5; weak D call: TRBD2 (5 bases). The V end lost 3 bases, the J end lost 5 bases, and 11 bases lay between the germline ends. The germline V gene has CDR1 SGDLS and CDR2 YYNGEE. This CDR3 region has 13 residues. CDR3 protein: CASSGVRGETQYF. The CDR3, as DNA: TGTGCCAGCAGCGGCGTCAGAGGGGAGACCCAGTACTTC. The full variable domain, with the rest looked up from reference TRBV9 and TRBJ2-5, is DSGVTQTPKHLITATGQRVTLRCSPRSGDLSVYWYQQSLDQGLQFLIQYYNGEERAKGNILERFSAQQFPDLHSELNLSSLELGDSALYFCASSGVRGETQYFGPGTRLLVL.

A few counts support this clonotype. The chain employs TRBV2 and TRBJ1-1; no definite D call. V lost 4 bases and J 0 bases, leaving 9 bases between the germline ends. From germline, CDR1 is SNHLY and CDR2 FYNNEI. The CDR3 has 14 amino acids. The CDR3 sequence: CASSVRAMNTEAFF. CDR3 in DNA: TGTGCCAGCAGTGTGAGGGCTATGAACACTGAAGCTTTCTTT. The full variable domain, with the rest looked up from reference TRBV2 and TRBJ1-1, is EPEVTQTPSHQVTQMGQEVILRCVPISNHLYFYWYRQILGQKVEFLVSFYNNEISEKSEIFDDQFSVERPDGSNFTLKIRSTKLEDSAMYFCASSVRAMNTEAFFGQGTRLTVV.

CDR3 coding DNA: TGTGCCAGCAGTGTCGGGCCGGGACAGGGGGCGAATGGCTACACCTTC. Its translation: CASSVGPGQGANGYTF. J is TRBJ1-2 and V is TRBV2; 12 bases are shared with TRBD1. Germline V gene data show CDR1 as SNHLY and CDR2 as FYNNEI. The J segment lost 6 bases and the V segment lost 4 bases, leaving 9 bases of the junction unmatched. CDR3 size: 16 residues.

This clonotype appeared many times. This rearrangement joins TRBV7-9 to TRBJ2-1; D not resolved. Germline V gene lookup returns CDR1 SEHNR and CDR2 FQNEAQ (reference sequence). This CDR3 contains 14 residues. V dropped 1 base and J dropped 2 bases, with 6 bases sitting between them. In DNA form, the CDR3 reads TGTGCCAGCAGCTTAGTCCTTCCCTACAATGAGCAGTTCTTC. This codes for CASSLVLPYNEQFF.

This clonotype showed up many times. The chain recombines TRBV3-1 with TRBJ2-7; the match to TRBD2 covers 7 bases. This CDR3 has 13 amino acids. Germline trimming cut 1 base from V and 4 bases from J; bases unmatched to any gene: 1. The germline CDR1 and CDR2 sequences are LGHDT and YNNKEL (reference sequence). CDR3: CASSQGSGYEQYF. The CDR3 DNA follows: TGTGCCAGCAGCCAAGGTAGCGGGTACGAGCAGTACTTC.

As DNA, the CDR3 is TGTGCCAGCAGCCCCAGAGGCTTGATGAACACTGAAGCTTTCTTT. Translated: CASSPRGLMNTEAFF. The chain carries TRBV13 and TRBJ1-1; unclear D gene. V lost 5 bases and J 0 bases, leaving 13 bases between the germline ends. CDR1 and CDR2 from the germline V gene are PRHDT and FYEKMQ (reference sequence). The CDR3 has 15 amino acids.

The chain links TRBV6-5 to TRBJ1-2, with D perhaps TRBD1 (6 bases). V dropped 6 bases and J dropped 2 bases, with 19 bases sitting between them. Germline V gene sequence: CDR1 MNHEY, CDR2 SVGAGI. There are 16 residues in the CDR3. The CDR3: CASSTAGRGPNYGYTF. The CDR3 bases are TGTGCCAGCAGCACTGCGGGCAGGGGACCCAACTATGGCTACACCTTC.